The present TCR beta chain was sequenced within a study of blood T cells in healthy people across ages. This clonotype was detected ten times or more. Antigen: not known. This CDR3 spans 13 amino acids. With V trimmed by 8 bases and J by 5 bases, 7 bases remained unmatched. Germline loops: CDR1 MDHEN, CDR2 SYDVKM. Alongside a J-beta primer mix, a sample-barcoded 5' primer served in a second PCR lasting about 7 to 12 cycles. Each CDR3 protein gets one entry after TCRdb re-called the 5' RACE reads with MiXCR. The sample contains 900,000 to 950,000 distinct CDR3 sequences, 29% of which appear only once. General study points: The fall in TCR beta diversity per million T cells was roughly linear with age. Among long-lived donors, naive CD4+ cells were more numerous and diversity higher than in aged donors.

Separately, the same data were catalogued under a study of T cells of mothers and their children.

J is TRBJ2-7 and V is TRBV28, with TRBD1 matching over 9 bases. The TCR originated in a woman in her thirties or forties in good health. Sequencing input: blood. CDR3 loop: CASRRDRVNEQYF. CDR3 nucleotides: TGTGCCAGCCGCCGGGACAGGGTCAACGAGCAGTACTTC.